This entry lists 16 T cell receptor beta chains sequenced from one sample in a study of circulating and synovial CD4+ cells in juvenile arthritis. The data were produced by immunoSEQ multiplex PCR, yet TCRdb's version contains in-frame clones alone and is incomplete. The sample has 30,000 to 40,000 clones, roughly 95% seen once. Sequenced material: CD4+ T cells from blood. These receptor sequences come from a human donor with juvenile idiopathic arthritis.

This clone was found a few times. The same CDR3 arises from other DNA sequences in this sample as well. The CDR3: CASSIGEKLFF. Here the CDR3 DNA reads TGTGCCAGTAGTATTGGCGAAAAACTGTTTTTT. V and J are TRBV19 and TRBJ1-4; D not resolved. Per germline, CDR1 LNHDA and CDR2 SQIVND (reference sequence). V shed 3 bases and J shed 8 bases, with 4 bases lying between them. The CDR3 runs to 11 residues. Full variable domain (rest looked up from reference TRBV19 and TRBJ1-4): DGGITQSPKYLFRKEGQNVTLSCEQNLNHDAMYWYRQDPGQGLRLIYYSQIVNDFQKGDIAEGYSVSREKKESFPLTVTSAQKNPTAFYLCASSIGEKLFFGSGTQLSVL.

V gene TRBV7-2 combines with J gene TRBJ1-2, with D unclear. The CDR3 extends over 12 amino acids. V shed 5 bases and J shed 8 bases, with 12 bases lying between them. Germline V gene data show CDR1 as SGHTA and CDR2 as FQGNSA. The DNA for the CDR3 is TGTGCCAGCAGCCGTCTGGCTCTGGGCTACACCTTC. It is translated as CASSRLALGYTF.

The chain recombines TRBV28 with TRBJ2-7; 7 bases match TRBD1. This CDR3 has 15 amino acids. V was clipped by 5 bases and J by 2 bases; unmatched bases: 9. Germline V gene lookup returns CDR1 MDHEN and CDR2 SYDVKM. In DNA form, the CDR3 reads TGTGCCAGCAGTCCCCCCCCGGGACAGACCTACGAGCAGTACTTC. Its translation is CASSPPPGQTYEQYF.

The V call is TRBV5-6, the J call TRBJ2-1, with TRBD2 matching 8 bases. This CDR3 has 14 amino acids. V lost 3 bases, J lost 7 bases, and 6 bases stayed unmatched. CDR1 SGHDT and CDR2 YYEEEE come from the germline V gene. The CDR3 is CASSSSGSVNEQFF. As DNA, the CDR3 is TGTGCCAGCAGCTCAAGCGGGAGTGTGAATGAGCAGTTCTTC.

The gene calls are TRBV5-4 and TRBJ1-2; TRBD1 matches at 8 bases. This CDR3 spans 15 amino acids. Losses at the gene ends were 2 bases for V and 8 bases for J; bases not matched to a gene: 11. Looked up from germline, CDR1 is SGHNT and CDR2 is YYREEE (reference sequence). This chain's CDR3 is CASSFWDRMSGGYTF. DNA of the CDR3: TGTGCCAGCAGCTTCTGGGACAGGATGTCAGGGGGCTACACCTTC. Supplemented by reference TRBV5-4 and TRBJ1-2, the full variable domain reads ETGVTQSPTHLIKTRGQQVTLRCSSQSGHNTVSWYQQALGQGPQFIFQYYREEENGRGNFPPRFSGLQFPNYSSELNVNALELDDSALYLCASSFWDRMSGGYTFGSGTRLTVV.

Here the CDR3 reads CASSQVGTGATNEKLFF. The DNA of the CDR3 is TGCGCCAGCAGCCAAGTCGGGACAGGGGCAACTAATGAAAAACTGTTTTTT. The chain has TRBV4-3 and TRBJ1-4; 10 bases are a match to TRBD1. CDR3 length: 17 residues. Losses at the gene ends were 1 base for V and 0 bases for J; bases not matched to a gene: 2. Germline V gives CDR1 LGHNA, CDR2 YSLEER.

V gene TRBV19 combines with J gene TRBJ2-1, with 9 bases that match TRBD2. From germline, CDR1 is LNHDA and CDR2 SQIVND (reference sequence). V shed 6 bases and J 7 bases; nucleotides not matched to a gene: 7. The CDR3 is made up of 14 amino acids. This CDR3 reads CASREAGGSNEQFF. As DNA, the CDR3 is TGTGCCAGTAGGGAGGCGGGAGGGAGTAATGAGCAGTTCTTC.

This clone was counted a few times. The chain is built from TRBV19 and TRBJ1-2; weak D call: TRBD1 (5 bases). CDR3 length equals 14 residues. Germline loops: CDR1 LNHDA, CDR2 SQIVND (reference sequence). V gave up 2 bases and J gave up 0 bases, with 7 bases separating them. The CDR3 region is CASSIQGTNYGYTF. CDR3 in DNA: TGTGCCAGTAGTATACAGGGTACTAACTATGGCTACACCTTC.

The chain joins TRBV25-1 to TRBJ2-2; no reliable D call. The CDR3 length is 14 residues. In germline, CDR1 is MGHDK, CDR2 SYGVNS. Trimming removed 1 base at V and 8 bases at J, with 11 bases between. CDR3 amino acids: CASSESGTSGELFF. Written as DNA, the CDR3 is TGTGCCAGCAGTGAATCCGGTACTTCGGGGGAGCTGTTTTTT.

The chain is built from TRBV4-1 and TRBJ1-3, with unresolved D. The CDR3 loop spans 14 amino acids. Looked up from germline, CDR1 is MGHRA and CDR2 is YSYEKL. V was pared by 3 bases and J by 4 bases, with 10 bases between. Here the CDR3 reads CASSHPGKGNTIYF. The DNA of the CDR3 is TGCGCCAGCAGCCATCCGGGGAAGGGAAACACCATATATTTT.

The J gene is TRBJ2-2, the V gene TRBV10-3, with D perhaps matching TRBD2 (6 bases). V lost 10 bases and J 1 base, leaving 13 bases between the germline ends. This CDR3 region has 14 residues. Per germline, CDR1 ENHRY and CDR2 SYGVKD. The CDR3 sequence is CATRWRGNTGELFF. The CDR3 nucleotides read TGTGCCACCCGGTGGCGGGGGAACACCGGGGAGCTGTTTTTT.

The chain combines TRBV19 with TRBJ1-1; D not resolved. Germline V gives CDR1 LNHDA, CDR2 SQIVND (reference sequence). The CDR3 spans 16 residues. Trimming pared 5 bases from V and 0 bases from J, leaving 16 bases between. This CDR3 is CASSLPVGRLNTEAFF. CDR3 coding DNA: TGTGCCAGTAGTTTGCCCGTCGGCAGGCTGAACACTGAAGCTTTCTTT.

The V gene is TRBV29-1, the J gene TRBJ1-5, with TRBD1 as a possible D gene (6 bases). CDR3 size: 13 residues. Per the germline V gene, CDR1 is SQVTM and CDR2 is ANQGSEA. The V end was cut by 0 bases, the J end by 7 bases, with 10 bases between. The CDR3 sequence is CSVEEERGQPQHF. The CDR3 bases are TGCAGCGTTGAAGAGGAAAGGGGGCAGCCCCAGCATTTT.

J is TRBJ1-1 and V is TRBV30; D ambiguous. The V and J ends lost 0 bases and 4 bases respectively, with 9 bases between them. This CDR3 is built from 13 residues. Germline CDR1 GTSNPN, CDR2 SVGIG (reference sequence). The CDR3: CAWSVSGSTEAFF. CDR3 DNA sequence: TGTGCCTGGAGTGTATCGGGTTCCACTGAAGCTTTCTTT.

The gene calls are TRBV5-3 and TRBJ2-7, with a tentative D call TRBD2 (6 bases). TRBV5-3 is designated an ORF whose function remains uncertain. Between the trimmed V and J ends, which lost 3 bases and 5 bases, there was a span of 18 bases. The CDR3 has 15 residues. CDR3 nucleotides: TGTGCCAGAAGCTATCGCCCGGAGGGAGTCCACGAGCAGTACTTC. Its translation: CARSYRPEGVHEQYF.

V and J are TRBV19 and TRBJ2-3; 8 bases line up with TRBD2. CDR1 and CDR2 from the germline V gene are LNHDA and SQIVND (reference sequence). V was pared by 2 bases and J by 2 bases, with 3 bases of the junction left unmatched. This CDR3 has 15 amino acids. For the CDR3, the DNA is TGTGCCAGTAGTATATTAGCGGGGCTCACAGATACGCAGTATTTT. This codes for CASSILAGLTDTQYF.